This T cell receptor beta chain was identified during a study of blood T cell repertoires in COVID-19. Study overall: The United States, Italy and Spain supplied acute and convalescent COVID-19 samples.

The repertoire was sequenced with immunoSEQ multiplex PCR; TCRdb's copy has only in-frame clones and lacks some. The table includes 150,000 to 200,000 clones, approximately 90% detected once. The V end lost 1 base, the J end lost 9 bases, and 13 bases lay between the germline ends. Per the germline V gene, CDR1 is SEHNR and CDR2 is FQNEAQ (reference sequence). CDR3 length: 13 amino acids. The chain combines TRBV7-9 with TRBJ2-7; perhaps TRBD2 as D (6 bases). Sequencing used peripheral blood. The receptor comes from a woman between 45 and 65 years old with acute or convalescent COVID-19. The CDR3 nucleotides read TGTGCCAGCAGCTTAGGCCAGTCAGCGGGGCAGTACTTC. This encodes CASSLGQSAGQYF. The full variable domain, with the rest looked up from reference TRBV7-9 and TRBJ2-7, is DTGVSQNPRHKITKRGQNVTFRCDPISEHNRLYWYRQTLGQGPEFLTYFQNEAQLEKSRLLSDRFSAERPKGSFSTLEIQRTEQGDSAMYLCASSLGQSAGQYFGPGTRLTVT.